This TCR beta chain was recovered during a study of T cells in Graves' hyperthyroidism and ophthalmopathy. RNA transcripts gave rise to amplified TCR beta CDR3 regions. The primer set for the first-round RT-PCR of the TCR CDR3 was HTBI. Via MiXCR, TCRdb re-called the multiplex PCR reads, giving one row per CDR3 protein. The repertoire consists of 500,000 to 600,000 distinct CDR3 sequences, with about 20% occurring once and the leading ten covering approximately 48%. V lost 5 bases to trimming and J lost 6 bases, with 20 bases between them. Germline assignment: CDR1 SGHTA and CDR2 FQGTGA. CDR3 size: 16 residues. This clonotype showed up just a few times. Exclusions: uncontrolled infection, other autoimmune disease, pregnancy, lactation.

Material for sequencing was blood. V usage is TRBV7-3 and J usage is TRBJ2-1; possibly TRBD2 for D (6 bases). The source is a man between 35 and 55 years old with Graves' ophthalmopathy. CDR3 DNA: TGTGCCAGCAGCCTCTCCGGGACTTCCAGAAGCAATGAGCAGTTCTTC. This codes for CASSLSGTSRSNEQFF.